The rows below give T cell receptor beta chains drawn from one sample of a study of T cell responses to AZD1222 COVID-19 vaccine. Assay used: immunoSEQ multiplex PCR; TCRdb lists only in-frame clones, some missing. The table includes 140,000 to 150,000 clones, about 94% detected once. The material sequenced was peripheral blood, taken on day 0 of AZD1222 vaccination. Source of these receptors: an adult in good health. The CDR3 runs from the conserved cysteine through the conserved F or W. The D gene is left open where the match is weak. Clone sizes are given selectively: once, few, many, or a class where the clone is expanded.

v_call: TRBV19
d_call: NA
j_call: TRBJ2-1
clone_size: NA
cdr3_nt: TGTGCCAGTACTGCGACAGGTTGGAATGAGCAGTTCTTC
cdr3_aa: CASTATGWNEQFF

v_call: TRBV7-9
d_call: NA
j_call: TRBJ2-2
clone_size: NA
cdr3_nt: TGTGCCAGCAGCTTAGCGGGGGGGAACACCGGGGAGCTGTTTTTT
cdr3_aa: CASSLAGGNTGELFF

v_call: TRBV5-4
d_call: NA
j_call: TRBJ1-5
clone_size: NA
cdr3_nt: TGTGCCAGCAGCTTGGATTTAAATCAGCCCCAGCATTTT
cdr3_aa: CASSLDLNQPQHF

v_call: TRBV27
d_call: NA
j_call: TRBJ1-5
clone_size: NA
cdr3_nt: TGTGCCAGCAGTTTAGCGGGACGTCAGCCCCAGCATTTT
cdr3_aa: CASSLAGRQPQHF

v_call: TRBV4-1
d_call: NA
j_call: TRBJ2-7
clone_size: few
cdr3_nt: TGCGCCAGCAGCCAAGGGGTCAGGGTTAAGATTAGGTCCTACGAGCAGTACTTC
cdr3_aa: CASSQGVRVKIRSYEQYF

v_call: TRBV6-5
d_call: NA
j_call: TRBJ1-2
clone_size: NA
cdr3_nt: TGTGCCAGCAGTCAGCCGGGAGCCCCTAACTATGGCTACACCTTC
cdr3_aa: CASSQPGAPNYGYTF

v_call: TRBV30
d_call: TRBD1
j_call: TRBJ1-5
clone_size: NA
cdr3_nt: TGTGCCTGGTCCCAACCATACAGGGGAAGTCAGCCCCAGCATTTT
cdr3_aa: CAWSQPYRGSQPQHF

v_call: TRBV7-3
d_call: NA
j_call: TRBJ2-1
clone_size: NA
cdr3_nt: TGTGCCAGCAGCTTAACGGGGGGCCCCCTCAATGAGCAGTTCTTC
cdr3_aa: CASSLTGGPLNEQFF

v_call: TRBV25-1
d_call: TRBD1
j_call: TRBJ2-7
clone_size: NA
cdr3_nt: TGTGCCAGCAGTGGACAGGGCTACGAGCAGTACTTC
cdr3_aa: CASSGQGYEQYF

v_call: TRBV4-1
d_call: TRBD1
j_call: TRBJ1-4
clone_size: NA
cdr3_nt: TGCGCCAGCAGCCAAGCATTTGACAGGGGGCGCGATAATGAAAAACTGTTTTTT
cdr3_aa: CASSQAFDRGRDNEKLFF

v_call: TRBV28
d_call: NA
j_call: TRBJ1-1
clone_size: NA
cdr3_nt: TGTGCCAGCAGTTCTCAGGGAAGATTGAGCACTGAAGCTTTCTTT
cdr3_aa: CASSSQGRLSTEAFF

v_call: TRBV5-1
d_call: NA
j_call: TRBJ1-2
clone_size: NA
cdr3_nt: TGCGCCAGCAGTGAATTAGCCGGAGGGGACTATGGCTACACCTTC
cdr3_aa: CASSELAGGDYGYTF

v_call: TRBV5-1
d_call: NA
j_call: TRBJ2-3
clone_size: NA
cdr3_nt: TGCGCCAGCAGCTTGGAAGGACATAGCACAGATACGCAGTATTTT
cdr3_aa: CASSLEGHSTDTQYF

v_call: TRBV9
d_call: NA
j_call: TRBJ1-5
clone_size: NA
cdr3_nt: TGTGCCAGCAGCGTAGGTGGGGAGGTCAATCAGCCCCAGCATTTT
cdr3_aa: CASSVGGEVNQPQHF

v_call: TRBV5-1
d_call: NA
j_call: TRBJ1-5
clone_size: once
cdr3_nt: TGCGCCAGCAGCCCCGGGGTGGTGGGCAATCAGCCCCAGCATTTT
cdr3_aa: CASSPGVVGNQPQHF

v_call: TRBV10-3
d_call: NA
j_call: TRBJ2-5
clone_size: NA
cdr3_nt: TGTGCCATCAGTGATCAGCCAGCTGGCGAGACCCAGTACTTC
cdr3_aa: CAISDQPAGETQYF

v_call: TRBV28
d_call: NA
j_call: TRBJ2-3
clone_size: NA
cdr3_nt: TGTGCCAGCAGCCGATGGACAGCCACTAGCACAGATACGCAGTATTTT
cdr3_aa: CASSRWTATSTDTQYF

v_call: TRBV7-8
d_call: TRBD1
j_call: TRBJ2-5
clone_size: NA
cdr3_nt: TGTGCCAGCAGCTTTCCCGGACAGGACCAAGAGACCCAGTACTTC
cdr3_aa: CASSFPGQDQETQYF

v_call: TRBV10-3
d_call: TRBD2
j_call: TRBJ2-5
clone_size: NA
cdr3_nt: TGTGCCATCAGAGACCCTAGCGGCCCAACCGGGGAGACCCAGTACTTC
cdr3_aa: CAIRDPSGPTGETQYF

v_call: TRBV10-3
d_call: TRBD1
j_call: TRBJ1-1
clone_size: NA
cdr3_nt: TGTGCCATTAGCACTTCAGGGGGCAGGGCTGAAGCTTTCTTT
cdr3_aa: CAISTSGGRAEAFF

v_call: TRBV11-2
d_call: NA
j_call: TRBJ1-5
clone_size: NA
cdr3_nt: TGTGCCAGCAGCTTAGGTTTTGGCCAGCCCCAGCATTTT
cdr3_aa: CASSLGFGQPQHF

v_call: TRBV27
d_call: TRBD1
j_call: TRBJ1-1
clone_size: NA
cdr3_nt: TGTGCCAGCAGTCCAGGGACAGCGTTGAACACTGAAGCTTTCTTT
cdr3_aa: CASSPGTALNTEAFF

v_call: TRBV5-1
d_call: TRBD2
j_call: TRBJ2-5
clone_size: NA
cdr3_nt: TGCGCCAGCAGCTTGGATGGACTAGCCCAAGAGACCCAGTACTTC
cdr3_aa: CASSLDGLAQETQYF

v_call: TRBV5-4
d_call: NA
j_call: TRBJ1-1
clone_size: NA
cdr3_nt: TGTGCCAGCAGCCTTTGGGTCGAAAGGAATACTGAAGCTTTCTTT
cdr3_aa: CASSLWVERNTEAFF

v_call: TRBV4-1
d_call: NA
j_call: TRBJ2-6
clone_size: NA
cdr3_nt: TGCGCCAGCAGCCAAGACGTGGGCTTGGCGTCTGGGGCCAACGTCCTGACTTTC
cdr3_aa: CASSQDVGLASGANVLTF

v_call: TRBV27
d_call: NA
j_call: TRBJ2-7
clone_size: NA
cdr3_nt: TGTGCCAGCAGTATAAATTTACTATCGGCATACGAGCAGTACTTC
cdr3_aa: CASSINLLSAYEQYF

v_call: TRBV12-2
d_call: NA
j_call: TRBJ1-5
clone_size: once
cdr3_nt: TGTGCAAGTCGTTTTGCAGGGAGAAGTCATAGCAATCAGCCCCAGCATTTT
cdr3_aa: CASRFAGRSHSNQPQHF

v_call: TRBV6-6
d_call: TRBD1
j_call: TRBJ1-2
clone_size: NA
cdr3_nt: TGTGCCAGCAGTTACTCGCATACAGGGGAGAACTATGGCTACACCTTC
cdr3_aa: CASSYSHTGENYGYTF

v_call: TRBV27
d_call: NA
j_call: TRBJ1-1
clone_size: NA
cdr3_nt: TGTGCCAGCAACCGGCGGGGGGCGGCTGAAGCTTTCTTT
cdr3_aa: CASNRRGAAEAFF